A selection of T cell receptor beta chains follows, all from one sample in a study of Ad26.COV2.S vaccination and SARS-CoV-2 variants. Libraries were prepared by immunoSEQ multiplex PCR; TCRdb keeps only in-frame clonotypes and omits some of them. The table records approximately 500,000 clones, around 90% of them present only once. Sequences were derived from peripheral blood, sampled in a trial of Ad26.COV2.S vaccine versus placebo. The source of these receptors is a person between 18 and 65 years old who received the Ad26.COV2.S COVID-19 vaccine or a placebo. CDR3s include the opening cysteine and the closing phenylalanine or tryptophan. A D gene is named only where the DNA matches it firmly. A clone size is listed for some rows: how often the clone was seen (once, few, many), or a class if it is expanded.

>few|TRBD1|TRBJ1-5|TRBV20-1|16
CSASTGTAHSNQPQHF
TGCAGTGCTAGTACTGGGACAGCACATAGCAATCAGCCCCAGCATTTT
>few|TRBD1|TRBJ1-4|TRBV11-3|20
CASSQRVRDREIPTNEKLFF
TGTGCCAGCAGCCAGCGGGTCCGGGACAGGGAGATTCCAACTAATGAAAAACTGTTTTTT
>.|.|TRBJ1-3|TRBV29-1|11
CSVNSGNTIYF
TGCAGCGTTAACTCTGGAAACACCATATATTTT
>.|.|TRBJ2-7|TRBV7-9|14
CASSSTGPTYEQYF
TGTGCCAGCAGCTCCACGGGACCCACCTACGAGCAGTACTTC
>.|.|TRBJ1-1|TRBV27|20
CASSLYLSGGDRPTNTEAFF
TGTGCCAGCAGTTTATACCTCTCTGGTGGCGACAGGCCAACAAACACTGAAGCTTTCTTT
>.|.|TRBJ1-1|TRBV28|11
CASTSMAEAFF
TGTGCCAGCACCAGCATGGCTGAAGCTTTCTTT
>.|.|TRBJ1-4|TRBV4-3|15
CASSQDWRTDEKLFF
TGCGCCAGCAGCCAAGATTGGAGGACTGATGAAAAACTGTTTTTT
>.|.|TRBJ2-5|TRBV7-2|13
CASSFPNQETQYF
TGTGCCAGCAGCTTCCCGAACCAAGAGACCCAGTACTTC
>.|.|TRBJ1-5|TRBV27|12
CASSLIGQPQHF
TGTGCCAGCAGTTTAATAGGCCAGCCCCAGCATTTT
>.|.|TRBJ2-3|TRBV24-1|15
CATSDPGVFTDTQYF
TGTGCCACCAGTGACCCAGGGGTTTTCACAGATACGCAGTATTTT
>.|TRBD1|TRBJ2-1|TRBV27|16
CASSTRQGQPYNEQFF
TGTGCCAGCAGTACCCGACAGGGGCAGCCCTACAATGAGCAGTTCTTC
>.|.|TRBJ1-1|TRBV6-5|15
CASSYYRTGPTEAFF
TGTGCCAGCAGTTACTATAGAACAGGGCCCACTGAAGCTTTCTTT
>once|TRBD1|TRBJ2-7|TRBV29-1|12
CSVGQGISEQYF
TGCAGCGTGGGACAGGGGATTTCCGAGCAGTACTTC
>.|.|TRBJ2-7|TRBV5-6|14
CASSLEARYDEQYF
TGTGCCAGCAGCTTGGAGGCCAGGTACGACGAGCAGTACTTC
>once|.|TRBJ2-2|TRBV19|14
CASSIGGPAGELFF
TGTGCCAGTAGTATAGGAGGGCCGGCCGGGGAGCTGTTTTTT
>.|TRBD1|TRBJ1-1|TRBV29-1|14
CSVLGQGMNTEAFF
TGCAGCGTACTCGGACAGGGGATGAACACTGAAGCTTTCTTT
>.|.|TRBJ2-7|TRBV11-3|13
CASSLGVSYEQYF
TGTGCCAGCAGCTTAGGAGTCAGCTACGAGCAGTACTTC
>.|.|TRBJ1-2|TRBV6-1|13
CASSEYRDSLGTF
TGTGCCAGCAGTGAGTACCGAGATTCGCTAGGAACCTTC
>.|.|TRBJ1-5|TRBV28|17
CASGAPIGVHSNQPQHF
TGTGCCTCGGGGGCCCCGATAGGGGTACATAGCAATCAGCCCCAGCATTTT
>.|.|TRBJ2-7|TRBV20-1|11
CSASGLYEQYF
TGCAGTGCTAGCGGACTTTACGAGCAGTACTTC
>.|.|TRBJ2-7|TRBV6-1|17
CASIEIGTGPSSYEQYF
TGTGCCAGCATTGAGATAGGTACGGGCCCCTCCTCCTACGAGCAGTACTTC
>once|TRBD2|TRBJ2-1|TRBV9|15
CASSIAGFSYNEQFF
TGTGCCAGCAGCATAGCGGGATTCTCCTACAATGAGCAGTTCTTC
>.|.|TRBJ2-1|TRBV19|16
CASSIGAPGSYNEQFF
TGTGCCAGTAGTATCGGTGCTCCGGGCTCCTACAATGAGCAGTTCTTC
>.|TRBD1|TRBJ2-1|TRBV27|15
CASSSRDRVYNEQFF
TGTGCCAGCAGTTCCCGGGACAGGGTATACAATGAGCAGTTCTTC
>.|.|TRBJ2-4|TRBV28|14
CASSEGEAKNIQYF
TGTGCCAGCAGTGAGGGTGAGGCCAAAAACATTCAGTACTTC
>.|.|TRBJ1-1|TRBV19|13
CASSIGVGTEAFF
TGTGCCAGTAGTATAGGCGTTGGGACTGAAGCTTTCTTT
>.|TRBD1|TRBJ2-2|TRBV5-1|15
CASSLVQGSAGELFF
TGCGCCAGCAGCTTGGTACAGGGGTCGGCCGGGGAGCTGTTTTTT
>.|TRBD2|TRBJ2-1|TRBV6-2/TRBV6-3|16
CASSGAKRGLNNEQFF
TGTGCCAGCAGTGGGGCCAAGCGGGGACTAAACAATGAGCAGTTCTTC
>.|.|TRBJ1-1|TRBV6-5|15
CASSLDEKRNTEAFF
TGTGCCAGCAGTCTGGACGAGAAAAGGAACACTGAAGCTTTCTTT
>.|.|TRBJ1-1|TRBV14|17
CASSQDLHIPGGTEAFF
TGTGCCAGCAGCCAAGACCTCCACATTCCCGGTGGCACTGAAGCTTTCTTT
>few|TRBD1|TRBJ1-5|TRBV7-9|15
CASSRGGTGFQPQHF
TGTGCCAGCAGCCGAGGTGGGACAGGCTTTCAGCCCCAGCATTTT
>.|TRBD2|TRBJ2-7|TRBV15|16
CATSRDGGRASYEQYF
TGTGCCACCAGCAGAGACGGCGGGAGGGCCTCCTACGAGCAGTACTTC
>.|.|TRBJ2-7|TRBV10-3|11
CAISPQYEQYF
TGTGCCATCAGTCCGCAGTACGAGCAGTACTTC
>once|.|TRBJ2-7|TRBV5-1|14
CASRVARGFHEQYF
TGCGCCAGCAGGGTGGCTAGGGGTTTCCACGAGCAGTACTTC